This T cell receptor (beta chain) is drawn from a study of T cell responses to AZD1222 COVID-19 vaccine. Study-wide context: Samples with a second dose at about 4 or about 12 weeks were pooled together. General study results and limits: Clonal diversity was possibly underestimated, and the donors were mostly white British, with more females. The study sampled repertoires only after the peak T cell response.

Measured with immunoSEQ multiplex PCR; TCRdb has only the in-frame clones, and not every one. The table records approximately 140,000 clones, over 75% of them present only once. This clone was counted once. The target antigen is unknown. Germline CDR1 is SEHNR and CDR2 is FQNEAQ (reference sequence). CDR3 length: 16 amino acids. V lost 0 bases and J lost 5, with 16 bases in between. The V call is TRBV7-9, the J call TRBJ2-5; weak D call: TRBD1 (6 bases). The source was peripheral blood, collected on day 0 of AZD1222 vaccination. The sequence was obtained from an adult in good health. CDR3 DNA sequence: TGTGCCAGCAGCTTAGCGAGGACAGATGCTGAGGAGACCCAGTACTTC. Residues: CASSLARTDAEETQYF.